This T cell receptor (beta chain) originates from a study of shared T cell receptors in the human thymus listed by TCRdb under 2021. Regarding the research as a whole: The study examined how the human thymus generates shared, self-reactive T-cell receptor alpha chains.

Trimming at the junction amounts to 3 bases on V and 5 bases on J, and the germline ends lie 10 bases apart. For CDR1 and CDR2, the germline V gene lists LGHNA and YSLEER. The CDR3 measures 13 amino acids from cysteine to phenylalanine. Only CDR3 DNA is held: 39 bases, read in frame from base 1. Libraries were prepared through the immunoSEQ multiplex PCR assay. The table was pulled from immuneACCESS by TCRdb, which kept in-frame rearrangements only. Such tables lose some clones; where checked, under half of the loss comes from unresolved V genes, and the rest has no known cause. The sample contains about 540,000 clones, about four fifths of them found a single time. The ten largest make up roughly 0.013% of the sample. About this clone: This receptor's antigen is unknown. No much larger clonotype is one base removed from it; base qualities were not supplied.

These data were also reused for a study on human thymus T cells. That second report states: The donors were immunologically healthy infants in Finland who had open corrective cardiac surgery for congenital heart defects. Thymus tissue was collected as surgical resects that were removed during corrective cardiac surgery. Biased V and J gene segment usage appeared to be present in both thymic and peripheral blood repertoires. Highly overlapping thymic TCR repertoires among unrelated individuals were reported in the related research. The study used under 10 infant thymus samples plus four related peripheral blood samples to characterize TCR alpha and beta repertoires. The infant donors were about 7 to 244 days old, and the cohort included roughly six males and two females. Thymocytes were released mechanically from tissue and stored at -70 °C as pellets of roughly 8.5-32 million cells. A QIAsymphony instrument was used to extract genomic DNA from the frozen cell pellets. Using the immunoSEQ multiplex PCR assay, the TCRB and TCRAD loci were amplified from a standardized quantity of quality-controlled genomic DNA. The amplicons covered the V(D)J region and were long enough to include the CDR3 and to identify the V and J genes. The commercial immunoSEQ service was used to sequence amplicons on an Illumina platform. Primer bias and sequencing errors were corrected as previously described, and TCRAD and TCRB were defined on the basis of the IMGT database. Analysis of the repertoires was done with immunoSEQ Analyzer 3.0 and VDJTools and included basic statistics, V/J segment usage, diversity estimates, rarefaction and pairwise overlap. To estimate diversity, the Chao1, ChaoE, Efron-Thisted, Shannon and inverse Simpson indices were applied, and diversity was also estimated on datasets down-sampled to the smallest sample. Repertoire overlap used strict matching of CDR3 nucleotide sequence, V gene and J gene, with Jaccard-based multidimensional scaling clustering. On average, thymus samples gave around 880,000 unique TCRB clonotypes, whereas blood samples gave around 80,000.

The sequencing input was thymocytes. The V gene is TRBV4-3 and the J gene is TRBJ2-5, with TRBD2 tentatively as D gene (5 bases match). This TCR came from a boy less than two years old with a congenital heart defect. Donor details come from another sample of the same person, matched by shared clones. The nucleotides are TGCGCCAGCAGCCAGGAGGCCTGGGAGACCCAGTACTTC. This translates into CASSQEAWETQYF.